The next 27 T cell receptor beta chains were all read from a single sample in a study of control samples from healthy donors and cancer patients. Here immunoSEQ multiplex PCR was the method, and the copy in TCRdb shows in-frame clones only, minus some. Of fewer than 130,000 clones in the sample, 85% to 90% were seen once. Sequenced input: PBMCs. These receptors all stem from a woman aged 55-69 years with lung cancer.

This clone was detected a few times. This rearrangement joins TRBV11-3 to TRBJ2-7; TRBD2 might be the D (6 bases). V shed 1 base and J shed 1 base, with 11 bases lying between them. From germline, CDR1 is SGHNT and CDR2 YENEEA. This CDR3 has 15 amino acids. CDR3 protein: CASSLAGSRSYEQYF. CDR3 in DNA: TGTGCCAGCAGCTTAGCCGGGAGTCGTTCCTACGAGCAGTACTTC.

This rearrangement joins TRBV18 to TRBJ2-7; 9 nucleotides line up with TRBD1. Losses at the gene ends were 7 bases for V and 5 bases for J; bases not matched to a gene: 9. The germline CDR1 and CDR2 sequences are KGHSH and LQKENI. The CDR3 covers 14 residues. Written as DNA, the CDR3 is TGTGCCAGCTTTCCGGGACAGGGCATACACGAGCAGTACTTC. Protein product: CASFPGQGIHEQYF.

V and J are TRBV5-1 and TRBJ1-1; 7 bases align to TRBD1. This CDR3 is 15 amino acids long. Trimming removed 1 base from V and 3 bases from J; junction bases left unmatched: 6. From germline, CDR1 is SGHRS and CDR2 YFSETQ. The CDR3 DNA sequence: TGCGCCAGCAGCTTGACAGGGGCGGAGGACACTGAAGCTTTCTTT. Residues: CASSLTGAEDTEAFF.

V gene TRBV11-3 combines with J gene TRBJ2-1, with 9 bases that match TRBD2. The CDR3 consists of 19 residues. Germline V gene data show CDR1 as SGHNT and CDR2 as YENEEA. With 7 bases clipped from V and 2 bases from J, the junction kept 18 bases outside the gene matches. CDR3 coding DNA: TGTGCCAGCATCTTCGGACTAGCGAGGGGGATTGGGGCCTACAATGAGCAGTTCTTC. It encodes CASIFGLARGIGAYNEQFF.

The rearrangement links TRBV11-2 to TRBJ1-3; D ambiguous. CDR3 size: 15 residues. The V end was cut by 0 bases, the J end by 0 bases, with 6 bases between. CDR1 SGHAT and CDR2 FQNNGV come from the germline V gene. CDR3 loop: CASSLELASGNTIYF. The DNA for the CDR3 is TGTGCCAGCAGCTTAGAGCTGGCCTCTGGAAACACCATATATTTT.

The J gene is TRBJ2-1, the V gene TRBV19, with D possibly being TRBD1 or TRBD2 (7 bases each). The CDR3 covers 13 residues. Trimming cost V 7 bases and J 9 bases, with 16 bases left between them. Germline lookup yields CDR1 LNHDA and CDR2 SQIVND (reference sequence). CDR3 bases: TGTGCCAGTACGGGACTACCAGGGGGTGAGCAGTTCTTC. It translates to CASTGLPGGEQFF. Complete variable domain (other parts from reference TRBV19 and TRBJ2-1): DGGITQSPKYLFRKEGQNVTLSCEQNLNHDAMYWYRQDPGQGLRLIYYSQIVNDFQKGDIAEGYSVSREKKESFPLTVTSAQKNPTAFYLCASTGLPGGEQFFGPGTRLTVL.

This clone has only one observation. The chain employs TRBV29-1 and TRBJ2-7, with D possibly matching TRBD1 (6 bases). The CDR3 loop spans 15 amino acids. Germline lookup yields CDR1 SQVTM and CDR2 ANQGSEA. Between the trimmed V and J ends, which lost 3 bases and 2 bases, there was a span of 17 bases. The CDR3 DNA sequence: TGCAGCGTTGAGGGCACAGGGACCCTTCCCTACGAGCAGTACTTC. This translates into CSVEGTGTLPYEQYF.

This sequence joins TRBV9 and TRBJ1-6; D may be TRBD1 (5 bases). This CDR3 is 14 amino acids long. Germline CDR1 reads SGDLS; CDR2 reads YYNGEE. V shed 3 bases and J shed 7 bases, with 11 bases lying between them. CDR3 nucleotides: TGTGCCAGCAGCGACGGACATCGGAATTCACCCCTCCACTTT. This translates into CASSDGHRNSPLHF.

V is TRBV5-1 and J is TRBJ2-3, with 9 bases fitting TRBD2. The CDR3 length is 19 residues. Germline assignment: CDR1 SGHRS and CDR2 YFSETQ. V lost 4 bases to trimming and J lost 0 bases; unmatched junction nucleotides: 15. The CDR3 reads CASSGGVAGASSSTDTQYF. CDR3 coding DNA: TGCGCCAGCAGCGGAGGGGTAGCGGGAGCTAGCTCTAGCACAGATACGCAGTATTTT. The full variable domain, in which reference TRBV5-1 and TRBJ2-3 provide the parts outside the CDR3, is KAGVTQTPRYLIKTRGQQVTLSCSPISGHRSVSWYQQTPGQGLQFLFEYFSETQRNKGNFPGRFSGRQFSNSRSEMNVSTLELGDSALYLCASSGGVAGASSSTDTQYFGPGTRLTVL.

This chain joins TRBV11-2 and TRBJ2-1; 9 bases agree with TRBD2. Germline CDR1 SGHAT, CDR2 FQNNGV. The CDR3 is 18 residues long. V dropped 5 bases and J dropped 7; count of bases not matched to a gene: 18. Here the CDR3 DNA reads TGTGCCAGCAGCCCGAGGGGATACCTTGCTAGCGGGGTGAATGAGCAGTTCTTC. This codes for CASSPRGYLASGVNEQFF.

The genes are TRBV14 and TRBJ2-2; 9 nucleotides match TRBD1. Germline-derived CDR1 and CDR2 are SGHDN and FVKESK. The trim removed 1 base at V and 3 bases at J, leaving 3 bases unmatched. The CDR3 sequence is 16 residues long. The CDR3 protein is CASSQGTGGYTGELFF. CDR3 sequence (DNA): TGTGCCAGCAGCCAAGGAACAGGGGGCTACACCGGGGAGCTGTTTTTT.

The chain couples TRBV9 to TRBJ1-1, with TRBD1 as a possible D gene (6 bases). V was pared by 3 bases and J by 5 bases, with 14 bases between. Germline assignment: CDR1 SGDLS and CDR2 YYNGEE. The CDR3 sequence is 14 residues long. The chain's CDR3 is CASSEGEAWTEAFF. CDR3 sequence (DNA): TGTGCCAGCAGCGAGGGGGAGGCTTGGACTGAAGCTTTCTTT.

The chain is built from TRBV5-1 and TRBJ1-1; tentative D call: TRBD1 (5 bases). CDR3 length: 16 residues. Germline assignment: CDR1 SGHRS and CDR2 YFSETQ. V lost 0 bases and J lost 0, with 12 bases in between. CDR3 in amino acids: CASSLELGAMNTEAFF. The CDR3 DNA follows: TGCGCCAGCAGCTTGGAATTAGGGGCTATGAACACTGAAGCTTTCTTT.

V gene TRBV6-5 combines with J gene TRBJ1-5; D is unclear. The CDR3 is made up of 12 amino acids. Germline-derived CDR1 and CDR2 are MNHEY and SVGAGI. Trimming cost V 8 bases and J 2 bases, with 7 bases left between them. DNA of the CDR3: TGTGCCAGCGCTCCGGGCAATCAGCCCCAGCATTTT. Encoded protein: CASAPGNQPQHF.

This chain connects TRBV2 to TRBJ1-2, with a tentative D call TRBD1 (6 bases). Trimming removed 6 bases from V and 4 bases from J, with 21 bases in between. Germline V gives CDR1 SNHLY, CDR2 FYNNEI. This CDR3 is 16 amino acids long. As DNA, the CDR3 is TGTGCCAGCAGCGTTTCCTCTCAGGGGTTGGTCTATGGCTACACCTTC. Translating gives CASSVSSQGLVYGYTF.

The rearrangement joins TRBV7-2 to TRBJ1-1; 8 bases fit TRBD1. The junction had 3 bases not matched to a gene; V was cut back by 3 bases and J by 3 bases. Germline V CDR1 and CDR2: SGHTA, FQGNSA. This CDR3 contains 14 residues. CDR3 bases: TGTGCCAGCAGCTTCTCACAGGGGGACACTGAAGCTTTCTTT. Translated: CASSFSQGDTEAFF.

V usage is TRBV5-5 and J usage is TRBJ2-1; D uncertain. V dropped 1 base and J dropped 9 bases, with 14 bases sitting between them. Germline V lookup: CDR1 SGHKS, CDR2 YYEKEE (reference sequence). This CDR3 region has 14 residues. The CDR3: CASSLMLGSGEQFF. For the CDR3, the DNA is TGTGCCAGCAGCTTGATGTTAGGTTCAGGTGAGCAGTTCTTC.

The CDR3 region is CASSNNQPQHF. The CDR3 DNA reads as TGTGCCAGCAGTAACAATCAGCCCCAGCATTTT. This chain connects TRBV6-5 to TRBJ1-5; D gene ambiguous. The germline V and J ends were trimmed by 5 bases and 3 bases, with 2 bases remaining between them. CDR1 MNHEY and CDR2 SVGAGI come from the germline V gene. CDR3 size: 11 residues.

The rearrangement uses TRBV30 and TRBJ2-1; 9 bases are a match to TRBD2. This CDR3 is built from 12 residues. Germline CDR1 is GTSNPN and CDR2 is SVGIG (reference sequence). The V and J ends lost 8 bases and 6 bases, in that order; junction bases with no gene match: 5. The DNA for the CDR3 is TGTGCCGAGGGACTAGCTGGCAATGAGCAGTTCTTC. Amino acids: CAEGLAGNEQFF.

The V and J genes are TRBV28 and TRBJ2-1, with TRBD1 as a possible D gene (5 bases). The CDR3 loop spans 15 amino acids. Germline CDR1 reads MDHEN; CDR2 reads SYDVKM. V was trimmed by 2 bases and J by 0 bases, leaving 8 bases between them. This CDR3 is CASSLGQGSYNEQFF. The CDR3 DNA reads TGTGCCAGCAGTTTAGGGCAGGGCTCCTACAATGAGCAGTTCTTC.

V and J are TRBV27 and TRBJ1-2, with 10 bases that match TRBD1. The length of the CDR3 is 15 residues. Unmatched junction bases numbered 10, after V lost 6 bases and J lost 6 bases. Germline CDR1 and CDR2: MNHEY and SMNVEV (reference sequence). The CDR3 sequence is CASRGDRGQSDGYTF. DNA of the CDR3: TGTGCCAGCAGGGGCGACAGGGGGCAAAGCGATGGCTACACCTTC.

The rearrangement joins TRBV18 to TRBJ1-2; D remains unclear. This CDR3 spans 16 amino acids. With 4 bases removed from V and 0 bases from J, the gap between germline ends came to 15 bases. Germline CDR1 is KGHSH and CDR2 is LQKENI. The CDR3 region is CASSLLGDTTNYGYTF. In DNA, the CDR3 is TGTGCCAGCTCACTGCTGGGCGACACAACTAACTATGGCTACACCTTC. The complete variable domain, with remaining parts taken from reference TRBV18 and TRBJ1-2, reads NAGVMQNPRHLVRRRGQEARLRCSPMKGHSHVYWYRQLPEEGLKFMVYLQKENIIDESGMPKERFSAEFPKEGPSILRIQQVVRGDSAAYFCASSLLGDTTNYGYTFGSGTRLTVV.

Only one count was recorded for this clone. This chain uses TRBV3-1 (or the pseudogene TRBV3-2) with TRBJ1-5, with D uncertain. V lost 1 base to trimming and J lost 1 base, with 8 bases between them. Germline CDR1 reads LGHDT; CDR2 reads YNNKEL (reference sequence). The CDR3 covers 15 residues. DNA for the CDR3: TGTGCCAGCAGCCAAGGGACTCTCAGCAATCAGCCCCAGCATTTT. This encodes CASSQGTLSNQPQHF.

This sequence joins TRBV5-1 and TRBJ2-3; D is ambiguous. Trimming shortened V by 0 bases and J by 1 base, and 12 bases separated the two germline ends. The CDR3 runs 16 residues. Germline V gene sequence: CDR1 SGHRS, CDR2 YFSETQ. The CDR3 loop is CASSLDGNRGTDTQYF. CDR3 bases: TGCGCCAGCAGCTTGGATGGGAATCGGGGCACAGATACGCAGTATTTT.

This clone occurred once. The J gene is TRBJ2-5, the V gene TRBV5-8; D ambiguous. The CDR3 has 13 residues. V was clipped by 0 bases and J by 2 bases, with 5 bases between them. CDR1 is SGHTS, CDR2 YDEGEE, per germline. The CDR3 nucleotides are TGTGCCAGCAGCTTGGTCAGTCAAGAGACCCAGTACTTC. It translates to CASSLVSQETQYF.

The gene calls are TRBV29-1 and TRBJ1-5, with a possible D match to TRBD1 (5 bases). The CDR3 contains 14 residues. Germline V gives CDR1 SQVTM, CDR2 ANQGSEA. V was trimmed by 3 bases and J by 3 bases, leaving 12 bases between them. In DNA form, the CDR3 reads TGCAGCGTTGAGGTGGGGACCGACAATCAGCCCCAGCATTTT. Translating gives CSVEVGTDNQPQHF.

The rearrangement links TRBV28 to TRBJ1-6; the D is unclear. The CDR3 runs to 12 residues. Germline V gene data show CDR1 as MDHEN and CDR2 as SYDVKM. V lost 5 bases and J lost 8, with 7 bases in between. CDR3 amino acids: CASSGLDSPLHF. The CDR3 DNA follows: TGTGCCAGCAGTGGACTGGATTCACCCCTCCACTTT.